These 4 T cell receptor beta chains were sequenced from one sample in a study of T cell changes during pregnancy in multiple sclerosis (dated by TCRdb to about 2019). The library came from the immunoSEQ multiplex PCR assay. TCRdb took over this immuneACCESS table, retaining in-frame rearrangements with V and J assigned. Such tables are incomplete; in checked studies, under half of the missing clones stem from an unresolved V gene, and the remainder is unexplained. The sample table records some 40,000 clones; around nine tenths of these occur just once. Under 0.4% of the sample is in the top ten clones. The starting material was CD4+ T cells from peripheral blood mononuclear cells, obtained in the third trimester of pregnancy. These receptors all come from a female donor in good health, enrolled as a control in a pregnancy study.

This rearrangement joins TRBV9 to TRBJ2-3; a possible D gene is TRBD2 (5 bases). V lost 2 bases and J 2 bases, leaving 9 bases between the germline ends. The CDR3 spans 14 residues. Germline CDR1 is SGDLS and CDR2 is YYNGEE. CDR3 coding DNA: TGTGCCAGCAGCGTGAGCGGAAACACAGATACGCAGTATTTT. Encoded protein: CASSVSGNTDTQYF.

This clone was seen a single time. This chain links TRBV2 with TRBJ1-2, with D maybe TRBD1 (6 bases). Germline V gene data show CDR1 as SNHLY and CDR2 as FYNNEI. V dropped 6 bases and J dropped 6 bases, with 17 bases sitting between them. The CDR3 has 14 residues. In nucleotides, the CDR3 is TGTGCCAGCAGCATCGCACAGGGCGTAGATGGCTACACCTTC. Amino acid sequence: CASSIAQGVDGYTF.

The chain has TRBV19 and TRBJ1-1; TRBD1 matches 7 bases. Losses at the gene ends were 5 bases for V and 2 bases for J; bases not matched to a gene: 5. This CDR3 contains 14 residues. The germline CDR1 and CDR2 sequences are LNHDA and SQIVND (reference sequence). The CDR3 DNA is TGTGCCAGTAGTGAAACAGGGGCAAACACTGAAGCTTTCTTT. This encodes CASSETGANTEAFF.

This chain links TRBV6-5 with TRBJ2-5; TRBD2 aligns across 8 bases. The J call may be incorrect, as the DNA end agrees better with TRBJ2-7. The CDR3 covers 16 residues. Germline-derived CDR1 and CDR2 are MNHEY and SVGAGI. CDR3 amino acids: CASSYSGGRNVYEQYF. In DNA, the CDR3 is TGTGCCAGCAGTTACTCGGGCGGGAGGAACGTCTACGAGCAGTACTTC.